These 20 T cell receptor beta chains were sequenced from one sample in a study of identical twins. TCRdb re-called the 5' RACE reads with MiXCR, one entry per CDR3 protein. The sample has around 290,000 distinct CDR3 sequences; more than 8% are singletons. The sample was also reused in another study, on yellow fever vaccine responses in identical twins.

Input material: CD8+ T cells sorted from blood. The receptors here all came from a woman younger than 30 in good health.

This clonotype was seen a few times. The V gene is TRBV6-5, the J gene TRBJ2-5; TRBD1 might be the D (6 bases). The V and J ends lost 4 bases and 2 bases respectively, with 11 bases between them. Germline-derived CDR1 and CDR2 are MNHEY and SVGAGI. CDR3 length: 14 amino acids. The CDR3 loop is CASSLWTVQETQYF. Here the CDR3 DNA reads TGTGCCAGCAGTTTATGGACAGTACAAGAGACCCAGTACTTC.

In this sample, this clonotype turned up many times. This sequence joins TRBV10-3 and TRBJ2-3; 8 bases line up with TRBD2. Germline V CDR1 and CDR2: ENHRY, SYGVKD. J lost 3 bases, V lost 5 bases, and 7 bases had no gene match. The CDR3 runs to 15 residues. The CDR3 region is CAISFSGAFTDTQYF. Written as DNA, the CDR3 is TGTGCCATCAGTTTTAGCGGGGCCTTTACAGATACGCAGTATTTT.

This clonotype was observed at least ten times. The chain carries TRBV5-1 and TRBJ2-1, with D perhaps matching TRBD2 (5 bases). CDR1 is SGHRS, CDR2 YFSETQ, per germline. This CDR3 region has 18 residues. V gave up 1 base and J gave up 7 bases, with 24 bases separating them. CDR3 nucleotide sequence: TGCGCCAGCAGCTTGTTATGTTGTCCCCCCACTTGGAGGAATGAGCAGTTCTTC. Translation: CASSLLCCPPTWRNEQFF. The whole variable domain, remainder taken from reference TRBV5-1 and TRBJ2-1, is KAGVTQTPRYLIKTRGQQVTLSCSPISGHRSVSWYQQTPGQGLQFLFEYFSETQRNKGNFPGRFSGRQFSNSRSEMNVSTLELGDSALYLCASSLLCCPPTWRNEQFFGPGTRLTVL.

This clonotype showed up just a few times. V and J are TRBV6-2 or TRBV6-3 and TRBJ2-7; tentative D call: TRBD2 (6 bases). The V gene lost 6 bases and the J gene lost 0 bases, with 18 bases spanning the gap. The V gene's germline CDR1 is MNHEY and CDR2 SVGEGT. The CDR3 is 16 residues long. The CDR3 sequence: CASSLTPSADSYEQYF. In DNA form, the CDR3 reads TGTGCCAGCAGCCTAACTCCTAGCGCCGACTCCTACGAGCAGTACTTC.

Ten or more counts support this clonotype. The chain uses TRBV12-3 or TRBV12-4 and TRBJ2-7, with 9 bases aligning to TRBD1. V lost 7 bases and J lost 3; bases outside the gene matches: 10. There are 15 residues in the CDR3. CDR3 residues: CASMGGQGPLYEQYF. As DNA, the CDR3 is TGTGCCAGCATGGGGGGACAGGGACCCCTCTACGAGCAGTACTTC.

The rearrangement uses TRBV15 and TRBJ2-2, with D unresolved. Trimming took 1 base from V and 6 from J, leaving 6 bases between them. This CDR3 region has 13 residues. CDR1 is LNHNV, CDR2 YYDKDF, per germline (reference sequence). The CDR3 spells CATSRVPPGELFF. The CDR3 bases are TGTGCCACCAGCAGAGTCCCCCCCGGGGAGCTGTTTTTT.

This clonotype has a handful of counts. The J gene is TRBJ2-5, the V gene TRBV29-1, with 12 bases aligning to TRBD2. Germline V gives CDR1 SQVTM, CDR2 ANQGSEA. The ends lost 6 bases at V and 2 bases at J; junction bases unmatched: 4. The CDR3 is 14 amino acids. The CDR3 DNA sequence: TGCAGCGTGCCTAGCGGGAGGGAACAAGAGACCCAGTACTTC. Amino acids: CSVPSGREQETQYF.

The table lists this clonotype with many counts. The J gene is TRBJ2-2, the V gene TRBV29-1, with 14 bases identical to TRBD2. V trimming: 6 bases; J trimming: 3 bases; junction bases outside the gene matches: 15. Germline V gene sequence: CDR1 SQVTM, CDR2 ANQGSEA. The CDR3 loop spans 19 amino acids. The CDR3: CSVAAVGLAGVSDTGELFF. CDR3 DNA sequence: TGCAGCGTCGCTGCCGTGGGACTAGCGGGAGTTAGCGACACCGGGGAGCTGTTTTTT.

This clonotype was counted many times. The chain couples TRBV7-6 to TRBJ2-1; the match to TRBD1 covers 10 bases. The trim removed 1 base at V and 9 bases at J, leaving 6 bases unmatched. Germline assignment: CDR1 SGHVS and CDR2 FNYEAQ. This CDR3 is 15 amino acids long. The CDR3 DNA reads TGTGCCAGCAGCTTAGGGACAGGGGGGTCTGTTGAGCAGTTCTTC. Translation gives CASSLGTGGSVEQFF.

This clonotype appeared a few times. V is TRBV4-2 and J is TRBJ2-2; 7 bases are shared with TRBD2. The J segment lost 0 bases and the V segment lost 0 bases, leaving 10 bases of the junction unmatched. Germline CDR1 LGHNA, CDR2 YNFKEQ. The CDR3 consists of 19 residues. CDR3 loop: CASSQDGGRAVSNTGELFF. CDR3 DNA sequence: TGTGCCAGCAGCCAAGATGGAGGGAGGGCCGTCTCGAACACCGGGGAGCTGTTTTTT.

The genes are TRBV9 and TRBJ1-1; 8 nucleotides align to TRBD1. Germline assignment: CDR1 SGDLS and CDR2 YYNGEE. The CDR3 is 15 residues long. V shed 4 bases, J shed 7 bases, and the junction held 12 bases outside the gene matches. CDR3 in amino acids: CASSIAGTGNIEAFF. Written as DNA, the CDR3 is TGTGCCAGCAGCATCGCCGGGACAGGAAATATTGAAGCTTTCTTT.

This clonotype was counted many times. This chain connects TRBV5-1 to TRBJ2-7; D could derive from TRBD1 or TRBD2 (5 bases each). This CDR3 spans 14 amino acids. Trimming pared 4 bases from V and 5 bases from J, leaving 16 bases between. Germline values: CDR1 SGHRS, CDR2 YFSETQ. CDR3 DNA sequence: TGCGCCAGCAGCGAGCAGGAACTAGGGGACGAGCAGTACTTC. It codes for CASSEQELGDEQYF. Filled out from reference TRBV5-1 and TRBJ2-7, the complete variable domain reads KAGVTQTPRYLIKTRGQQVTLSCSPISGHRSVSWYQQTPGQGLQFLFEYFSETQRNKGNFPGRFSGRQFSNSRSEMNVSTLELGDSALYLCASSEQELGDEQYFGPGTRLTVT.

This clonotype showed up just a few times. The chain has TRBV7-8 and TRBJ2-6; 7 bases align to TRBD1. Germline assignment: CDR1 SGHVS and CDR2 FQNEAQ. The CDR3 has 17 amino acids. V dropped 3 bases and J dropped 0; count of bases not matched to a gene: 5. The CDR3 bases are TGTGCCAGCAGCTTGAGACAGGGACGCTCTGGGGCCAACGTCCTGACTTTC. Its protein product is CASSLRQGRSGANVLTF.

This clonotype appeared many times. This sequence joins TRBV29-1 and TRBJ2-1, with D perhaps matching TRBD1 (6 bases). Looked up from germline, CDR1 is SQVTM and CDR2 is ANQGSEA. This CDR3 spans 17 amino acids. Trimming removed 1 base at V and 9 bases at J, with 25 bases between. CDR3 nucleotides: TGCAGCGTTGAAGGTATAACAGGGCCAGGGTTGCTGGCTGAGCAGTTCTTC. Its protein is CSVEGITGPGLLAEQFF.

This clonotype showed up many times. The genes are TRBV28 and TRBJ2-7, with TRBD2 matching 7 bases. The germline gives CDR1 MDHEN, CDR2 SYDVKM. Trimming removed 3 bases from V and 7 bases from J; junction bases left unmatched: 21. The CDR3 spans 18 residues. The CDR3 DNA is TGTGCCAGCAGTTTCACATCTAGCGGAACCACCCCCAGGCGAGAGCAGTACTTC. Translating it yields CASSFTSSGTTPRREQYF. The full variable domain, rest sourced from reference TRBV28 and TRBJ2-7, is DVKVTQSSRYLVKRTGEKVFLECVQDMDHENMFWYRQDPGLGLRLIYFSYDVKMKEKGDIPEGYSVSREKKERFSLILESASTNQTSMYLCASSFTSSGTTPRREQYFGPGTRLTVT.

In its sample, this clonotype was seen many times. The CDR3 sequence: CAISPTSGASGEKLFF. The CDR3, as DNA: TGTGCCATCAGTCCAACATCTGGGGCCTCGGGTGAAAAACTGTTTTTT. V and J are TRBV10-3 and TRBJ1-4, with D maybe TRBD1 (5 bases). CDR3 size: 16 residues. Trimming removed 5 bases from V and 7 bases from J, with 20 bases in between. Germline V gives CDR1 ENHRY, CDR2 SYGVKD.

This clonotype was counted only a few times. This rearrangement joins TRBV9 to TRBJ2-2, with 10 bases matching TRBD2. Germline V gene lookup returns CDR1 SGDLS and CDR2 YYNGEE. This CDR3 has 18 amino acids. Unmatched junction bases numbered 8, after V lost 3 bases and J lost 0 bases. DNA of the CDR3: TGTGCCAGCAGCGCGGGGGTAGCGGGGGGCTCGAACACCGGGGAGCTGTTTTTT. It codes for CASSAGVAGGSNTGELFF.

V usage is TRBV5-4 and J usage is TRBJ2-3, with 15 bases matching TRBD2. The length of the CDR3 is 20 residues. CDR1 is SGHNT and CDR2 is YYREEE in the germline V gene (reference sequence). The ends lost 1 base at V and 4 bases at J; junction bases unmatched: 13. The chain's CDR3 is CASSLIPGTSGRNSADTQYF. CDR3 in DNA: TGTGCCAGCAGCTTGATACCTGGGACTAGCGGGAGGAATTCGGCAGATACGCAGTATTTT. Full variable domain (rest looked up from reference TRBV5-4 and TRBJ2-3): ETGVTQSPTHLIKTRGQQVTLRCSSQSGHNTVSWYQQALGQGPQFIFQYYREEENGRGNFPPRFSGLQFPNYSSELNVNALELDDSALYLCASSLIPGTSGRNSADTQYFGPGTRLTVL.

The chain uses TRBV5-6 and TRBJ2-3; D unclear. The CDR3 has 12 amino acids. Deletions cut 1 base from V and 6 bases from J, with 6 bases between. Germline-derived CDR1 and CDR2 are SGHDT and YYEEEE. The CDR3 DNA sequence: TGTGCCAGCAGCTTGAGTTGGGATACGCAGTATTTT. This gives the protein CASSLSWDTQYF.

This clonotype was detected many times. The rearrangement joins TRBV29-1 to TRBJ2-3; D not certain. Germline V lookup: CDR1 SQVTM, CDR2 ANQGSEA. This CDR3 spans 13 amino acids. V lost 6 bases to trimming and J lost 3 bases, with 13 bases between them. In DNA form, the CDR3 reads TGCAGCGTCGAACCCATAGATACAGATACGCAGTATTTT. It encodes CSVEPIDTDTQYF.